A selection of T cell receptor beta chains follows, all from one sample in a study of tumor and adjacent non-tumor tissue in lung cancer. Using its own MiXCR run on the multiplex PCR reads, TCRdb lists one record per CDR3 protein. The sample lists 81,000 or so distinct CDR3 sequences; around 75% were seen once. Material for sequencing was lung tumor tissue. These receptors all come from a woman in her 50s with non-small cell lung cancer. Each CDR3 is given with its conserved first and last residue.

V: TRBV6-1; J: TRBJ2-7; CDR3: CANSARDSIHYEQYF
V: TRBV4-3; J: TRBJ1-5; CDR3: CASSLWAGNQAQHF
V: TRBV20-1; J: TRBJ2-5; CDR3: CSASDFLTVQESQYF
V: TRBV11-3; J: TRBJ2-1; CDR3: CASSLTPGNEQSF
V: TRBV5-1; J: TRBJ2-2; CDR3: CASNKGALNTWELFF
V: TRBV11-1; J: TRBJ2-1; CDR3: CASSSSLSSTYNEQFF
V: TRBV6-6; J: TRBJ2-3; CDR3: CASSFDSFTDTQYF
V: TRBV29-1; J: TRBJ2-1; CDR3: CSVDRKGNNGQFF
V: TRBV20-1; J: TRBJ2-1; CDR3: CSARHSGLTYNEQFF
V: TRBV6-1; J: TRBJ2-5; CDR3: CASSGLAFLQETQNF
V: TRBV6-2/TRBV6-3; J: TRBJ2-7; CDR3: CASTMAGDRRKQYF
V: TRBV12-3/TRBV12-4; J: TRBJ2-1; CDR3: CAIGRMDGSGEQFF
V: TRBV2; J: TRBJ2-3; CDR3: CASSEIDSGRSQYF
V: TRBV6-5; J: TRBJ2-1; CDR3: CASSRGQAGVHEQFF
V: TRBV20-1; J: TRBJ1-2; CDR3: CSAPMNVWSYGYTF
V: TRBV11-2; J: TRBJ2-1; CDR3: CVSSSPSGIYNEQFF
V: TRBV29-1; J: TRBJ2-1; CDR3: CSAVGITYNEQFF
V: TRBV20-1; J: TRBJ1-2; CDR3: CSDRQGGYGYAF
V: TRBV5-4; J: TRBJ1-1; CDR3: CASSSGVEAFF
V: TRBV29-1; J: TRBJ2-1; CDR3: CIFEVGGRARNEQFF
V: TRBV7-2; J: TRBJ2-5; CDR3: CDSSSGTSVGNQYF
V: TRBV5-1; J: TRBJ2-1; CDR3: CANSPTSGRGNEQFF